This T cell receptor beta chain was documented in a study of shared T cell receptors in the human thymus. Clones were read by immunoSEQ multiplex PCR, and TCRdb kept only the in-frame ones, dropping some. The sample yields some 700,000 clones, 88% seen once. Another study also made use of these data, one on human thymus T cells. That report adds: Donation was from healthy Finnish infants who were having corrective surgery that addressed congenital heart defects. Resections that were taken during corrective heart surgery supplied the thymus tissue. The authors found apparently biased V and J gene usage in thymic and blood repertoires. Related research found strongly overlapping thymic repertoires in unrelated individuals.

The receptor comes from a boy in the first two years of life with a congenital heart defect. Sequences were obtained from thymocytes.

CDR3 residues: CASSGRGLAGDGTDTQYF. The DNA of the CDR3 is TGTGCCAGCAGCGGTAGAGGACTAGCGGGAGACGGCACAGATACGCAGTATTTT. The J gene is TRBJ2-3, the V gene TRBV7-6, with TRBD2 identical over 13 bases. CDR1 and CDR2 from the germline V gene are SGHVS and FNYEAQ. Trimming removed 5 bases from V and 1 base from J; junction bases left unmatched: 9. The CDR3 is 18 amino acids. Complete variable domain (other parts from reference TRBV7-6 and TRBJ2-3): GAGVSQSPRYKVTKRGQDVALRCDPISGHVSLYWYRQALGQGPEFLTYFNYEAQQDKSGLPNDRFSAERPEGSISTLTIQRTEQRDSAMYRCASSGRGLAGDGTDTQYFGPGTRLTVL.